The rows below give T cell receptor beta chains drawn from one sample of a study of identical twins. TCRdb itself ran the 5' RACE reads through MiXCR, one entry per CDR3 protein. This sample has a few hundred thousand distinct CDR3 sequences, with under 12% found just once. Sample: memory T cells sorted from blood. All receptors derive from a man aged 45 to 65 in good health. Both conserved end residues are part of each CDR3.

v_call cdr3_aa
TRBV12-3/TRBV12-4 CASSDRALIGEDYGYTF
TRBV11-3 CASSPTDQPNTGELFF
TRBV7-9 CASSPDLARDEQYF
TRBV9 CASSVEGGLRSGANVLTF
TRBV6-5 CASSYSAGGPETQYF
TRBV6-1 CASSERLAGSTDTQYF
TRBV15 CATSRDGRGETQYF
TRBV12-3/TRBV12-4 CASSYGGENTEAFF
TRBV27 CASSLWPLGLYTEAFF
TRBV4-1 CASSQGAGSNQPQHF
TRBV20-1 CSASSGGSQPQHF
TRBV7-2 CASSRGVRDREQYF
TRBV7-2 CASSLRLAGAQETQYF
TRBV20-1 CSASILAGGTGELFF
TRBV4-3 CASSQEVGRNQETQYF
TRBV6-2/TRBV6-3 CASSQGSGELFF
TRBV20-1 CSARSLRSPVTQYF
TRBV20-1 CSARSYGSLTYNEQFF
TRBV7-6 CASSLSSAGGSYNEQFF
TRBV6-2/TRBV6-3 CASSTGSEGGGLRTQYF
TRBV20-1 CSARDLDRNSGNTIYF
TRBV29-1 CSVEATSNEQFF
TRBV2 CASSTFGLTYEQYF
TRBV5-6 CASSYGTGTGEKLFF
TRBV20-1 CSASRGHNEQFF
TRBV4-3 CASSQDALRGNQPQHF
TRBV5-4 CASSLGQGRGTQYF
TRBV4-3 CASSQVPYSDTGELFF
TRBV5-6 CASSWNGGNEKLFF
TRBV7-7 CASSLDSRNEQFF
TRBV3-1 CASSQSGNTIYF
TRBV20-1 CSAASTLYGYTF
TRBV20-1 CSASIVGETQYF
TRBV4-3 CASSQDFARQGETQYF
TRBV9 CASSVEDGSPTGELFF
TRBV28 CASAKDTQYF
TRBV11-1 CASSLGLGVGMNLNEQYF
TRBV29-1 CSISDGEEAFF
TRBV10-2 CASRGQGTSSNEKLFF
TRBV21-1 CASRSSPLHF
TRBV6-5 CASSSHRTGAGSPLHF